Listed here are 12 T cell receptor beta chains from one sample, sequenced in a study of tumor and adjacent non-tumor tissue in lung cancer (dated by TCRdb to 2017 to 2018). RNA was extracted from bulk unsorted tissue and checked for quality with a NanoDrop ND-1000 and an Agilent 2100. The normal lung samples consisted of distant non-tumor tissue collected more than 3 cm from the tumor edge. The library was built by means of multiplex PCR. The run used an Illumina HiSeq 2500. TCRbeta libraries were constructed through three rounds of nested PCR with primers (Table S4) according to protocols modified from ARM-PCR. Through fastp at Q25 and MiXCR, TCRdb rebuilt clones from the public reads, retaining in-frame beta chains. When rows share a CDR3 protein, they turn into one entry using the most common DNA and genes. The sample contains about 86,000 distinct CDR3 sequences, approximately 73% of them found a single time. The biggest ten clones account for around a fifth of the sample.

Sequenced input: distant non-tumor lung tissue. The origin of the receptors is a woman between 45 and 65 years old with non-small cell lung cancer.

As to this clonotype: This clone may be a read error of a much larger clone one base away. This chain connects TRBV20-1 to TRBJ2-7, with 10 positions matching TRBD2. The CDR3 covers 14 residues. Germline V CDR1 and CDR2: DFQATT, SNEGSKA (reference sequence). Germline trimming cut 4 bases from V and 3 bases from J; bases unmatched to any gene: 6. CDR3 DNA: TGCAGTGCTAAAGCAGCGGGAGGGTTCTACGAGCAGTACTTC. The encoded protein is CSAKAAGGFYEQYF.

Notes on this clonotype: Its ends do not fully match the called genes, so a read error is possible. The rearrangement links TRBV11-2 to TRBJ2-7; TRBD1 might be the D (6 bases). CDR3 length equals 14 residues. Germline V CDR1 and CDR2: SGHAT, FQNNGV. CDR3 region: CASGLVMDRYEQYF. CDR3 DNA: TGTGCCAGCGGCTTAGTTATGGACAGATACGAGCAGTACTTC.

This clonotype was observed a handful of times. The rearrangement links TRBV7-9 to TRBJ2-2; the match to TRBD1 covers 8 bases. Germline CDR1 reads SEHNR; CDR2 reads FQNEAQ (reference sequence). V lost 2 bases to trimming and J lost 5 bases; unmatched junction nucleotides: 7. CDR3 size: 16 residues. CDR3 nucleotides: TGTGCCAGCAGCTTATCAGACAGGGGAGGAACCGGGGAGCTGTTTTTT. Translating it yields CASSLSDRGGTGELFF.

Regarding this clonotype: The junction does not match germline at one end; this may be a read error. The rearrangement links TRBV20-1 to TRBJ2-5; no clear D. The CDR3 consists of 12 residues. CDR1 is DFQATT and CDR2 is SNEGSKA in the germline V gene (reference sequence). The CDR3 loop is CSASTWGDTQHF. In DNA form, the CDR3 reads TGCAGTGCTAGTACCTGGGGTGATACCCAGCACTTC.

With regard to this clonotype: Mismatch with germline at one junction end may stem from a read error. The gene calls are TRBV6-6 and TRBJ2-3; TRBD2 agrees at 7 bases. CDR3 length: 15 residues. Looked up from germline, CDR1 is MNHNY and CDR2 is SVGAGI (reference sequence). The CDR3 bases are TGTGCCAGCTGTCAAACTAGCGAACCCACAGATGCGCAGTATTTT. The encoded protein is CASCQTSEPTDAQYF.

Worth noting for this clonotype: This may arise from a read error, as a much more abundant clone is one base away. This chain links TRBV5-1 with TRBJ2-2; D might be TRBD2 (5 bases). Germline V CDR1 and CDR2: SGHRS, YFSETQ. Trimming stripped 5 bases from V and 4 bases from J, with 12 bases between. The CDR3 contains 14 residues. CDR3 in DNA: TGCGCCAGCAGTGGGAGTAGTGTCACCGGGGAGCTGTTTTTT. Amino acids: CASSGSSVTGELFF.

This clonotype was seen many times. The CDR3 DNA is TGCGCCAGCAGCTTGCGGGGGGAGTCCTACGAGCAGTACTTC. Translating it yields CASSLRGESYEQYF. The V gene is TRBV5-1, the J gene TRBJ2-7; TRBD2 agrees at 7 bases. This CDR3 is 14 amino acids long. Germline V gives CDR1 SGHRS, CDR2 YFSETQ. Trimming took 1 base from V and 1 from J; bases not matched to a gene: 2.

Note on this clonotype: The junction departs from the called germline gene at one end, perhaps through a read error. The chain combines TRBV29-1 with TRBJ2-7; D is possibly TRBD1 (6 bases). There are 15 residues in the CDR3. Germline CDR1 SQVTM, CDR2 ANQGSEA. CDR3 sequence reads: CSLVVPTGHSYKQYF. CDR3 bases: TGCAGCCTTGTGGTCCCAACGGGACACTCCTACAAGCAGTACTTC.

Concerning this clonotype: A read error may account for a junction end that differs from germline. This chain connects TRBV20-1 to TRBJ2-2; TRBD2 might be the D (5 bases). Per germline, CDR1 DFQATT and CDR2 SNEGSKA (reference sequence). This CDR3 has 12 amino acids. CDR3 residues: CSTRDNTRELFF. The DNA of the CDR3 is TGCAGTACTAGAGATAACACCCGGGAGCTGTTTTTT.

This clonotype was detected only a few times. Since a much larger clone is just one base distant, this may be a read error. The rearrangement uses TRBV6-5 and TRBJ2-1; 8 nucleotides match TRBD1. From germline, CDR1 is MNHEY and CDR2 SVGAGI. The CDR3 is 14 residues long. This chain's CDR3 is CASAGGNSYNEQLF. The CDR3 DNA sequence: TGTGCCAGCGCAGGGGGCAACAGCTACAATGAGCAGCTCTTC.

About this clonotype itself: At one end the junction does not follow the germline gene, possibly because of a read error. The CDR3 coding sequence is TGTGCCAGCATCCCCCCGGGGGGATCCGCCGCCCTAGCGGGGATTAATGAACAGTTCTTC. Amino acid sequence: CASIPPGGSAALAGINEQFF. The J gene is TRBJ2-1, the V gene TRBV28; 9 positions match TRBD2. From germline, CDR1 is MDHEN and CDR2 SYDVKM. This CDR3 has 20 residues.

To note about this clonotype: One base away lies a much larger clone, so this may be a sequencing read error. The CDR3 spells CASSQGGLTGTTNEKLFF. The CDR3 nucleotides read TGTGCCAGCAGTCAGGGGGGCTTGACGGGCACAACTAATGAAAAACTGTTTTTT. The rearrangement joins TRBV6-1 to TRBJ1-4; 7 bases are shared with TRBD1. This CDR3 is built from 18 residues. Per the germline V gene, CDR1 is MNHNS and CDR2 is SASEGT. The V and J ends lost 5 bases and 0 bases, in that order; junction bases with no gene match: 12.